This T cell receptor (beta chain) was sequenced in a study of spatial heterogeneity in lung cancer. Study context: In tumor regions TCR transcript counts correlated strongly with a matched bulk RNA-seq T cell module score.

From germline, CDR1 is SQVTM and CDR2 ANQGSEA. V was pared by 7 bases and J by 5 bases, with 20 bases between. This CDR3 region has 14 residues. Time point meaning: sample taken at primary tumor resection. No cells were sorted before sequencing. The whole RNA sequenced was extracted from tumor, nontumor lung or frozen PBMC. Study results and limitations: Of tumor T cells, an estimated coverage of 5.5% to 8% was reached for alpha chains and less than 15% for beta chains. Mutation counts in tumors were tracked by counts of expanded intratumoral alpha and beta TCRs.

This clonotype was seen many times. The antigen remains undetermined. A unique molecular identifier was carried by every single TCR cDNA molecule. One entry per CDR3 protein results from TCRdb running MiXCR on the 5' RACE reads. The data show 21,000 or so distinct CDR3 sequences, with under 7.5% seen just once and 9% to 12% held by the top ten. This sequence was found in a male donor with early-stage non-small cell lung cancer. Sequenced material: lung tumor tissue, taken at surgery. The chain joins TRBV29-1 to TRBJ2-5, with D perhaps TRBD1 or TRBD2 (6 bases each). DNA of the CDR3: TGCAGCGGGTCTTGGGGGGCTGGGGTGGAGACCCAGTACTTC. Translated: CSGSWGAGVETQYF.